This TCR delta chain comes out of a study of delta chains in infants with herpesvirus infections (dated by TCRdb to 2021 to 2024). Looking at the study overall: To characterize gammadelta T cell responses to primary cytomegalovirus (CMV) infection, researchers prospectively followed a birth cohort of Ugandan infants starting at birth. The study searched for a public fetal Vdelta1/Vgamma8 gammadelta TCR clonotype in infants who acquired CMV infection after birth. Using PBMC, gammadelta TCRs were sequenced for approximately 20 CMV-infected infants, one of whom was congenitally infected, and for several CMV-uninfected infants who had enough sample available. By approximate age, the infant blood samples fell into groups of 1.5, 4, 8 and 12 months. The previously published Belgian fetal and cord blood gammadelta TCR data were not generated in this cohort and were added only for comparison. Results and caveats for the whole study, not just this receptor: The public clonotype might still be present below the detection limit in CMV-uninfected infants. The public Vdelta1 clonotype was detected in 4 of 18 CMV-infected infants, namely three infected postnatally before 120 days of age and the congenitally infected infant. A small sample size and the lack of race- or environment-matched controls were noted by the authors, because CMV is acquired by nearly all Ugandans before adulthood. Within Vdelta1 cells, the frequency of the public clonotype appeared to be inversely correlated with age at infection and to decay rapidly, seemingly not persisting past roughly two months. Detection of the public clonotype was limited to the first time point after infection, and the public clonotype was not found in uninfected infants or in infants infected after 120 days.

The library was generated by RT-PCR. PBMC RNA was reverse transcribed with SuperScript II using gamma-chain- and delta-chain-specific primers to generate TCR cDNA. After purification with AMPure XP beads, the cDNA was amplified and indexed with Illumina adapters using the Nextera XT Index Kit. Sequencing of gammadelta TCR libraries was carried out on an Illumina MiSeq using a V2 300-cycle kit. The source study handled its data this way. Using MiXCR v2.1.12, CDR3 sequences were assembled, and reads were mapped onto D, J and V genes obtained from GenBank. VDJtools v1.2.1 was used to carry out repertoire analyses of the CDR3 clonotypes. The public reads were reprocessed by TCRdb using CATT, and rows of matching DNA were later combined. It is TCRdb's table, rather than the study itself, that gives the V and J calls and clone size. The sample table lists roughly 1,200 delta-chain clones, roughly two fifths of them with a count of one. The ten largest clones add up to around 21% of the sample.

There are a few counts of this clone. No cognate antigen has been identified for it. Nothing much larger sits one base from this clone, and base qualities are not available. Infants were enrolled after their mothers, pregnant women receiving prenatal care in Kampala, Uganda, were recruited, and documentation of maternal HIV status was required. Home visits to families took place weekly, and collection of infant clinical information, oral swabs and peripheral blood began at 6 weeks of age and was repeated every 4 months after that. Blood was drawn into heparin tubes, and PBMC were isolated via Ficoll-Paque density gradient centrifugation and then cryopreserved. Sequences GEAIGNYY (CDR1) and EKD (CDR2) are obtained from the germline V gene. Spanning cysteine to phenylalanine, the CDR3 consists of 20 amino acids. CDR3 DNA only is kept here, 60 bases in frame from base 1. The germline V end is reduced by 0 bases and the J end by 0 bases; junction bases left unmatched: 7.

The rearranged segments are TRDV2 and TRDJ3; the central 10 bases match TRDD3. The sequence derives from a human donor who was a Ugandan infant, either HIV-exposed or HIV-unexposed (not recorded which). The specimen was peripheral blood, collected at time point 3 of longitudinal follow-up. The CDR3 reads as follows: CACDTVLGDASSWDTRQMFF. The DNA sequence is given as TGTGCCTGTGACACCGTACTGGGGGATGCAAGCTCCTGGGACACCCGACAGATGTTTTTC.